This is a list of T cell receptor beta chains from one sample in a study of cytomegalovirus exposure and HLA in healthy donors. TCRdb's table, derived via immunoSEQ multiplex PCR, lists solely in-frame clones and lacks some. The top ten clones hold about 1.3% of a sample with 150,000 to 190,000 clones, around 80% of them seen once. Sequencing was done on a sample of PBMCs. These receptor sequences come from a man aged 18-30 years in good health and CMV-seronegative. Each CDR3 is given with its conserved first and last residue. The D gene is left open where the match is weak. The listing skips clone size in some rows; elsewhere it reads once, few, many or a size class.

clone_size: NA; v_call: TRBV13; j_call: TRBJ2-3; d_call: NA; cdr3_aa: CASSLGSGASPRDTQYF; cdr3_nt: TGTGCCAGCAGCTTAGGATCAGGGGCCTCACCACGCGATACGCAGTATTTT
clone_size: NA; v_call: TRBV5-1; j_call: TRBJ2-7; d_call: NA; cdr3_aa: CASSLGLRKDSYEQYF; cdr3_nt: TGCGCCAGCAGCTTGGGACTCAGAAAAGACAGCTACGAGCAGTACTTC
clone_size: NA; v_call: TRBV5-4; j_call: TRBJ1-2; d_call: TRBD1; cdr3_aa: CASSPPDRADGYTF; cdr3_nt: TGTGCCAGCAGCCCGCCGGACAGGGCCGATGGCTACACCTTC
clone_size: NA; v_call: TRBV7-8; j_call: TRBJ1-5; d_call: NA; cdr3_aa: CASSLGGVRDNQPQHF; cdr3_nt: TGTGCCAGCAGCTTAGGGGGGGTAAGGGACAATCAGCCCCAGCATTTT
clone_size: NA; v_call: TRBV5-6; j_call: TRBJ2-1; d_call: TRBD1; cdr3_aa: CASSSGTGLGYNEQFF; cdr3_nt: TGTGCCAGCAGCTCCGGGACAGGGTTAGGTTACAATGAGCAGTTCTTC
clone_size: few; v_call: TRBV5-4; j_call: TRBJ2-3; d_call: NA; cdr3_aa: CASSLAFRLPDTQYF; cdr3_nt: TGTGCCAGCAGCTTGGCCTTCAGGCTTCCGGATACGCAGTATTTT
clone_size: NA; v_call: TRBV5-4; j_call: TRBJ2-5; d_call: NA; cdr3_aa: CASSLGTEQTQYF; cdr3_nt: TGTGCCAGCAGCCTCGGGACTGAACAGACCCAGTACTTC
clone_size: NA; v_call: TRBV30; j_call: TRBJ2-1; d_call: TRBD2; cdr3_aa: CAWRTSGSSYNEQFF; cdr3_nt: TGTGCCTGGAGGACTAGCGGGAGCTCCTACAATGAGCAGTTCTTC
clone_size: NA; v_call: TRBV27; j_call: TRBJ2-1; d_call: TRBD2; cdr3_aa: CASGLAVYNEQFF; cdr3_nt: TGTGCCAGCGGACTAGCGGTCTACAATGAGCAGTTCTTC
clone_size: NA; v_call: TRBV6-5; j_call: TRBJ1-5; d_call: NA; cdr3_aa: CASGGNHQPQHF; cdr3_nt: TGTGCCAGCGGGGGGAATCATCAGCCCCAGCATTTT
clone_size: NA; v_call: TRBV27; j_call: TRBJ2-7; d_call: NA; cdr3_aa: CASCPNGLYEQYF; cdr3_nt: TGTGCCAGCTGCCCCAATGGGCTCTACGAGCAGTACTTC
clone_size: NA; v_call: TRBV6-1; j_call: TRBJ2-7; d_call: NA; cdr3_aa: CASSEASTPREPYEQYF; cdr3_nt: TGTGCCAGCAGTGAAGCCTCGACCCCCCGGGAGCCCTACGAGCAGTACTTC
clone_size: NA; v_call: TRBV5-1; j_call: TRBJ2-7; d_call: NA; cdr3_aa: CASSLPGINEQYF; cdr3_nt: TGCGCCAGCAGCTTGCCCGGTATCAACGAGCAGTACTTC
clone_size: NA; v_call: TRBV7-9; j_call: TRBJ1-5; d_call: TRBD1; cdr3_aa: CASSLSPLQGGPLQPQHF; cdr3_nt: TGTGCCAGCAGCTTATCCCCACTACAGGGGGGGCCGCTTCAGCCCCAGCATTTT
clone_size: few; v_call: TRBV9; j_call: TRBJ2-7; d_call: TRBD2; cdr3_aa: CASRVSGPGPYEQYF; cdr3_nt: TGTGCCAGCAGGGTTAGCGGGCCTGGTCCCTACGAGCAGTACTTC
clone_size: NA; v_call: TRBV29-1; j_call: TRBJ1-2; d_call: NA; cdr3_aa: CSVEARADYGYTF; cdr3_nt: TGCAGCGTTGAAGCTCGTGCGGACTATGGCTACACCTTC
clone_size: once; v_call: TRBV14; j_call: TRBJ2-1; d_call: TRBD2; cdr3_aa: CASSQDRLAGAGGNDEQFF; cdr3_nt: TGTGCCAGCAGCCAAGATCGGCTAGCGGGAGCTGGGGGAAACGATGAGCAGTTCTTC
clone_size: few; v_call: TRBV25-1; j_call: TRBJ1-2; d_call: NA; cdr3_aa: CASSESTGYTF; cdr3_nt: TGTGCCAGCAGTGAATCAACAGGCTACACCTTC
clone_size: NA; v_call: TRBV4-3; j_call: TRBJ2-3; d_call: TRBD2; cdr3_aa: CASSQSHAGGTGDTQYF; cdr3_nt: TGCGCCAGCAGCCAGTCCCATGCGGGAGGGACGGGAGATACGCAGTATTTT
clone_size: NA; v_call: TRBV27; j_call: TRBJ2-3; d_call: TRBD2; cdr3_aa: CASRPTLTPGLAGGSTDTQYF; cdr3_nt: TGTGCCAGCAGGCCCACACTTACACCGGGACTAGCGGGAGGAAGCACAGATACGCAGTATTTT
clone_size: NA; v_call: TRBV5-1; j_call: TRBJ2-1; d_call: NA; cdr3_aa: CASSPQMAPYYNEQFF; cdr3_nt: TGCGCCAGCAGCCCTCAGATGGCCCCATATTACAATGAGCAGTTCTTC
clone_size: NA; v_call: TRBV7-9; j_call: TRBJ2-1; d_call: TRBD2; cdr3_aa: CASSFRLAEYNEQFF; cdr3_nt: TGTGCCAGCAGCTTTCGCCTAGCGGAGTACAATGAGCAGTTCTTC
clone_size: NA; v_call: TRBV15; j_call: TRBJ1-2; d_call: NA; cdr3_aa: CATSRVPAVGYTF; cdr3_nt: TGTGCCACCAGCAGAGTCCCTGCGGTCGGCTACACCTTC
clone_size: NA; v_call: TRBV7-2; j_call: TRBJ2-1; d_call: NA; cdr3_aa: CASRSFGEQFF; cdr3_nt: TGTGCCAGCAGATCGTTCGGGGAGCAGTTCTTC
clone_size: NA; v_call: TRBV9; j_call: TRBJ1-2; d_call: TRBD1; cdr3_aa: CASSANRLQGADYGYTF; cdr3_nt: TGTGCCAGCAGCGCGAACCGATTACAGGGGGCGGACTATGGCTACACCTTC
clone_size: few; v_call: TRBV6-6; j_call: TRBJ2-1; d_call: NA; cdr3_aa: CASGGNYNEQFF; cdr3_nt: TGTGCCAGCGGAGGGAATTACAATGAGCAGTTCTTC
clone_size: once; v_call: TRBV21-1; j_call: TRBJ1-1; d_call: NA; cdr3_aa: CASSKKGDRLDTEAFF; cdr3_nt: TGTGCCAGCAGCAAAAAGGGCGACAGGCTGGACACTGAAGCTTTCTTT
clone_size: NA; v_call: TRBV13; j_call: TRBJ2-3; d_call: NA; cdr3_aa: CASSSLKDRILSDTQYF; cdr3_nt: TGTGCCAGCAGCTCACTCAAGGACAGAATCTTGTCGGATACGCAGTATTTT
clone_size: once; v_call: TRBV11-2; j_call: TRBJ2-2; d_call: TRBD1; cdr3_aa: CASSSNFQGAANTGELFF; cdr3_nt: TGTGCCAGCAGCTCGAACTTCCAGGGGGCTGCGAACACCGGGGAGCTGTTTTTT
clone_size: NA; v_call: TRBV5-1; j_call: TRBJ1-2; d_call: NA; cdr3_aa: CASSLGHRNVYGYTF; cdr3_nt: TGCGCCAGCAGCTTGGGACACCGGAACGTCTATGGCTACACCTTC
clone_size: NA; v_call: TRBV4-1; j_call: TRBJ1-5; d_call: NA; cdr3_aa: CASSQGAEMEQPQHF; cdr3_nt: TGCGCCAGCAGCCAAGGTGCGGAGATGGAACAGCCCCAGCATTTT
clone_size: NA; v_call: TRBV7-2; j_call: TRBJ2-7; d_call: NA; cdr3_aa: CASSLWDTGTYEQYF; cdr3_nt: TGTGCCAGCAGCTTATGGGATACAGGTACCTACGAGCAGTACTTC
clone_size: once; v_call: TRBV5-1; j_call: TRBJ2-2; d_call: NA; cdr3_aa: CASTPPGTTGELFF; cdr3_nt: TGCGCCAGCACCCCCCCGGGTACGACCGGGGAGCTGTTTTTT
clone_size: NA; v_call: TRBV20-1; j_call: TRBJ1-4; d_call: TRBD1; cdr3_aa: CSADRRGVFF; cdr3_nt: TGCAGTGCTGATCGCAGGGGGGTGTTTTTT
clone_size: NA; v_call: TRBV27; j_call: TRBJ1-1; d_call: NA; cdr3_aa: CASSSAGVRTEAFF; cdr3_nt: TGTGCCAGCAGTTCAGCAGGGGTTCGGACTGAAGCTTTCTTT
clone_size: NA; v_call: TRBV7-2; j_call: TRBJ1-6; d_call: NA; cdr3_aa: CASSLAENSPLHF; cdr3_nt: TGTGCCAGCAGCTTAGCGGAGAATTCACCCCTCCACTTT
clone_size: few; v_call: TRBV7-9; j_call: TRBJ2-2; d_call: TRBD1; cdr3_aa: CSSSPQGAVNTGELFF; cdr3_nt: TGTTCCAGCAGCCCACAGGGGGCGGTGAACACCGGGGAGCTGTTTTTT
clone_size: NA; v_call: TRBV30; j_call: TRBJ2-7; d_call: TRBD1; cdr3_aa: CAWSVGQGTYEQYF; cdr3_nt: TGTGCCTGGAGTGTTGGACAGGGCACCTACGAGCAGTACTTC
clone_size: NA; v_call: TRBV5-1; j_call: TRBJ2-2; d_call: NA; cdr3_aa: CASSPTGHTGELFF; cdr3_nt: TGCGCCAGCAGCCCCACAGGGCACACCGGGGAGCTGTTTTTT
clone_size: NA; v_call: TRBV2; j_call: TRBJ2-3; d_call: TRBD1; cdr3_aa: CASSDRTGVGTDTQYF; cdr3_nt: TGTGCCAGCAGCGACAGAACAGGGGTGGGCACAGATACGCAGTATTTT